The text below deals with one TCR beta chain. CDR1 is SGHTA and CDR2 is FQGTGA in the germline V gene. The CDR3 consists of 15 residues. The V segment lost 4 bases and the J segment 4 bases; nucleotides outside the gene matches: 8. These data are taken from a study of TIL therapy for anti-PD-1-resistant metastatic lung cancer. Turning to the study itself: Patients had a median age of about 50 years (range about 35-85).

The libraries were made with immunoSEQ v3. Assay: immunoSEQ multiplex PCR; the TCRdb copy retains only in-frame clones and omits some. The sample has fewer than 20,000 clones; approximately 74% are singletons. Described time point: pre-treatment sample, taken before nivolumab and TIL therapy. The receptor's source is a person aged 30 to 80 with non-small cell lung cancer. Sequencing used blood, obtained at baseline. J is TRBJ2-5 and V is TRBV7-3; 8 bases match TRBD2. The CDR3 coding sequence is TGTGCCAGCAGCTCATACCCGGGGGGGCTAGAGACCCAGTACTTC. Its protein product is CASSSYPGGLETQYF.